A single TCR beta chain is shown here with its context. The data were obtained in a study of CD8+ T cells in alopecia areata. Germline values: CDR1 LGHNA, CDR2 YNFKEQ. This CDR3 has 14 residues. Trimming cost V 1 base and J 9 bases, with 13 bases left between them. Reverse transcription of extracted RNA yielded cDNA, which provided the sequencing template. Method: immunoSEQ multiplex PCR; TCRdb's copy keeps in-frame clones and lacks some. There are 140,000 to 150,000 clones in the sample; approximately 49% occur only once, and 0.85% to 1% lies in the top ten. The receptor was isolated from a human donor with alopecia areata. The chain links TRBV4-2 to TRBJ2-1, with D perhaps matching TRBD2 (7 bases). The input for sequencing was CD4+ T cells sorted from blood, taken at week 0. CDR3 nucleotides: TGTGCCAGCAGCCAAGGGCAGGGGAGGGCTGAGCAGTTCTTC. Translated, it gives CASSQGQGRAEQFF.